This T cell receptor (beta chain) was sequenced in a study of cytotoxic CD8 clonotypes in ibrutinib-treated CLL. This clone was recorded once. Some clones are missing from TCRdb's copy, which holds only in-frame ones; the method was immunoSEQ multiplex PCR. The sample yields about 130,000 clones, approximately 81% seen once. The CDR3 loop spans 15 amino acids. From germline, CDR1 is MNHNY and CDR2 SVGAGI (reference sequence). The V and J ends lost 6 bases and 1 base respectively, with 15 bases between them. The V call is TRBV6-6, the J call TRBJ1-1; no clear D. The origin of this receptor is a human donor with chronic lymphocytic leukemia. The specimen was PBMCs, collected after 24 months of ibrutinib treatment. The CDR3: CASSTGLGPNTEAFF. The DNA of the CDR3 is TGTGCCAGCAGCACGGGCCTCGGACCGAACACTGAAGCTTTCTTT.